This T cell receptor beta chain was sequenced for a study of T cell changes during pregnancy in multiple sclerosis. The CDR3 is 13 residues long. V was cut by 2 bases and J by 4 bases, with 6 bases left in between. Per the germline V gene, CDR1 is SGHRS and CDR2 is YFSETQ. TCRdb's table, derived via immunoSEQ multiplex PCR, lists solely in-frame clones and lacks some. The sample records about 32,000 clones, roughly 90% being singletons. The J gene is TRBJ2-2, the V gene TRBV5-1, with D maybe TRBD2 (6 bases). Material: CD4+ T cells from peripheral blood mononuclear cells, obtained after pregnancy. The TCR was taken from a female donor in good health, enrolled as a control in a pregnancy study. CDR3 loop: CASSFGSTGELFF. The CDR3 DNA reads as TGCGCCAGCAGCTTCGGGAGCACCGGGGAGCTGTTTTTT.